Shown below are 6 T cell receptor beta chains from a single sample sequenced in a study of T cells in Graves' hyperthyroidism and ophthalmopathy. RNA transcripts provided the source from which TCR beta CDR3 regions were amplified. Carried out on the TCR CDR3, a first-round RT-PCR used the HTBI primer set. TCRdb re-derived calls from the multiplex PCR reads in MiXCR, one entry per CDR3 protein. The profile shows about 460,000 distinct CDR3 sequences, about 22% of them singletons. Sequenced: blood. These receptors were collected from a woman in her 70s with Graves' ophthalmopathy.

The rearrangement links TRBV28 to TRBJ2-7; 8 positions match TRBD2. Germline assignment: CDR1 MDHEN and CDR2 SYDVKM. CDR3 size: 15 residues. Trimming at V came to 4 bases and at J to 3 bases, leaving 8 bases not matched to a gene. The CDR3 reads CASSSRGGVNYEQYF. CDR3 nucleotides: TGTGCCAGCAGTTCCCGGGGGGGGGTCAACTACGAGCAGTACTTC.

This clonotype was recorded at least ten times. The chain recombines TRBV28 with TRBJ2-1; the D is unclear. The CDR3 is 13 residues long. V was shortened by 6 bases and J by 5 bases, with 11 bases between the two germline ends. Germline V gene lookup returns CDR1 MDHEN and CDR2 SYDVKM. The CDR3 loop is CASRAVADNEQFF. The CDR3 DNA sequence: TGTGCCAGCAGAGCCGTTGCGGACAATGAGCAGTTCTTC.

There are many counts of this clonotype. The chain has TRBV20-1 and TRBJ2-3; 8 nucleotides align to TRBD2. Per the germline V gene, CDR1 is DFQATT and CDR2 is SNEGSKA (reference sequence). This CDR3 is built from 13 residues. V dropped 4 bases and J dropped 6; count of bases not matched to a gene: 6. CDR3 residues: CSAKSGSVDTQYF. Written as DNA, the CDR3 is TGCAGTGCTAAAAGCGGGAGTGTCGATACGCAGTATTTT.

This chain links TRBV6-1 with TRBJ2-6, with a tentative D call TRBD1 (5 bases). Germline loops: CDR1 MNHNS, CDR2 SASEGT. V was cut by 4 bases and J by 0 bases, with 16 bases left in between. This CDR3 has 18 amino acids. The CDR3 bases are TGTGCCAGCAGTGTCCGAGGCAGGGCAAACTCTGGGGCCAACGTCCTGACTTTC. Its translation: CASSVRGRANSGANVLTF.

This clonotype was counted between two and nine times. The chain joins TRBV30 to TRBJ1-2; possibly TRBD1 for D (6 bases). Trimming removed 0 bases from V and 13 bases from J, with 12 bases in between. The CDR3 consists of 11 residues. From germline, CDR1 is GTSNPN and CDR2 SVGIG (reference sequence). CDR3: CAWSVQGPLTF. DNA for the CDR3: TGTGCCTGGAGTGTACAGGGCCCCCTCACCTTC.

This clonotype was seen at least ten times. J is TRBJ2-7 and V is TRBV2, with D maybe TRBD1 (6 bases). This CDR3 comprises 13 residues. Trimming shortened V by 7 bases and J by 3 bases, and 13 bases separated the two germline ends. Germline-derived CDR1 and CDR2 are SNHLY and FYNNEI. The CDR3 reads CASNSQQGYEQYF. CDR3 nucleotides: TGTGCCAGCAACTCACAACAGGGCTACGAGCAGTACTTC.